The entry below describes one T cell receptor beta chain. This clone was seen a few times. The antigen it recognizes is unknown. Within one base of it there is no much larger clone, and no base qualities were kept. Genomic DNA was used for TRB sequencing, which was performed with the immunoSEQ assay at survey resolution or with the hsTCRB kit. As for the original processing: The immunoSEQ software handled initial read processing, and the LymphoSeq R package was used for repertoire analyses. For each TRB dataset, clonality was calculated as 1 minus normalized Shannon entropy, and the Gini coefficient was computed as well. Phenotypes of unsorted samples were inferred by mapping TRB sequences from sorted subsets of the recipient or donor onto the same recipient's unsorted samples. TCRdb retrieved this table from immuneACCESS and kept in-frame rearrangements only. Not all clones are present; in checked studies, unresolved V genes account for under half, and no reason is known for the remainder. V and J calls and clone size come straight from that table; D and trimming were deduced from the DNA. The sample table shows more than 20,000 clones, and approximately 70% are seen once. The ten largest make up 0.6% to 0.75% of the sample.

Spanning cysteine to phenylalanine, the CDR3 consists of 16 amino acids. The read is trimmed to its CDR3 DNA, 48 bases read in frame from base 1. From V the trimming removes 2 bases and from J it removes 3 bases, while the gene matches leave 6 bases of the junction unaccounted for. CDR1 is given as MNHEY and CDR2 as SVGAGI, both from the germline V gene. This sample is drawn from a study of T cells after posttransplantation cyclophosphamide (dated by TCRdb to the mid-2010s). The study in broad terms: The study tracked T cell repertoire reconstitution by TRB sequencing after myeloablative bone marrow transplantation using posttransplantation cyclophosphamide as GVHD prophylaxis. Blood from all 35 or so PTCy patients who had 1-year posttransplant specimens underwent TRB sequencing. Because TRA and TRB clonality were tightly correlated in 9 or 10 samples, subsequent TCR analyses were focused on TRB only. In 3 patients, TRB sequencing was also performed on up to about 3 more blood samples taken 2 to 5.2 years after transplant, and in several patients, pretransplant blood was also TRB-sequenced. Public TRB sequences were compared against a database of over 3,600 sequences linked to responses to pathogens, tumor antigens, self-antigens and alloantigens. Samples from around 40 PTCy-treated patients and about 17 related bone marrow donors of those patients were subjected to antigen receptor sequencing.

Peripheral blood samples were provided by related bone marrow donors on the day of marrow donation. Peripheral blood and bone marrow mononuclear cells were isolated by Ficoll-Hypaque density centrifugation and cryopreserved. CD4+ and CD8+ T cells, including naive and memory subsets, were sorted by FACS using a FACSAria II. Broad study findings and their caveats: Donor-recipient similarity was low at 1-2 months but rose over the first year, and later blood repertoires were often dominated by donor CD8+ memory clones. The TRB repertoires of T cells infiltrating skin or GI tract showed only limited overlap with the TRB repertoires of T cells in blood. Across over 40 patients, TRB clonality was highly associated with recipient CMV seropositivity and CMV reactivation, and diversity in PTCy patients was similar to diversity in CNI/methotrexate controls.

Specimen: memory CD4+ T cells sorted from PBMCs. The TCR comes from a woman aged 55-75 years in good health, CMV-negative, and a related stem cell transplant donor. The chain is encoded by TRBV6-5 joined to TRBJ2-1; 8 bases in the junction line up with TRBD1. The CDR3 has the sequence CASSYGGTGVYNEQFF. DNA sequence: TGTGCCAGCAGTTACGGTGGGACAGGAGTCTACAATGAGCAGTTCTTC.